This T cell receptor beta chain appears in the sequencing data of a study of blood T cell repertoires in COVID-19. Some clones are missing from TCRdb's copy, which holds only in-frame ones; the method was immunoSEQ multiplex PCR. This table has about 150,000 clones, around 89% appearing once. Sequencing was done on a sample of peripheral blood. This receptor was identified in a man aged 60 to 69 with acute or convalescent COVID-19.

Here the CDR3 reads CATSVGTSGDDEQFF. Here the CDR3 DNA reads TGTGCCACCAGTGTTGGGACTAGCGGGGACGATGAGCAGTTCTTC. The chain is built from TRBV24-1 and TRBJ2-1; 13 bases are shared with TRBD2. V lost 5 bases to trimming and J lost 8 bases; unmatched junction nucleotides: 5. The CDR3 is 15 residues long. In germline, CDR1 is KGHDR, CDR2 SFDVKD.